This T cell receptor beta chain is from a study of CD8+ T cells in alopecia areata. Looking at the study overall: Recipient mice, approximately 6-11-week-old female C3H/HeJ animals, received skin from roughly 6-13-month-old C3H/HeJ graft donors with spontaneous alopecia. Whole-study results and caveats: Between patients, shared TCR sequences were less clear than in mice. This was possibly due in part to HLA diversity in the patient population. For lesional scalp, especially alopecia totalis/universalis, clonality was higher than in normal scalp. Scalp sequencing captures resident alphabeta T cells of normal skin too.

This clone was seen only a few times. Its antigen is unknown. Gene names follow the mouse nomenclature. The read finishes 4 residues shy of the CDR3 end, and the germline J gene is used to complete it. Sorting used CD4, CD8alpha, NKG2D, NKG2ACE and other markers on pooled cutaneous lymph node cells. Following RNA extraction, reverse transcription yielded cDNA that acted as the sequencing template. Clones were read by immunoSEQ multiplex PCR, and TCRdb kept only the in-frame ones, dropping some. The sample includes 8,300 or so clones, none of them occurring once. V gave up 5 bases and J gave up 0 bases; unmatched junction bases: 3. The CDR3 spans 14 residues. The V gene's germline CDR1 is LGHDT and CDR2 YNNKQL (reference sequence).

The origin of this receptor is a C3H/HeJ mouse with alopecia areata. The MHC haplotype of this mouse line is H2-k. V gene TRBV4 combines with J gene TRBJ1-2; 7 bases match TRBD1. The sequenced material came from CD8+ T cells sorted from a lymph node. Incomplete CDR3 DNA: TGTGCCAGCAGCCGGGACAGTGCAAACTCC. Amino acid sequence: CASSRDSANS. The complete CDR3 reads CASSRDSANSDYTF.